Detailed here is one T cell receptor (beta chain). This record comes from a study of blood T cell repertoires in COVID-19. With 0 bases clipped from V and 1 base from J, the junction kept 6 bases outside the gene matches. The CDR3 runs 19 residues. CDR1 is LNHNV and CDR2 is YYDKDF in the germline V gene (reference sequence). Per the original data handling: Estimated nucleated cell counts came from reference gene primer amplification. TCRdb's copy holds only in-frame clones and misses some; the assay was immunoSEQ multiplex PCR. V, J and clone size were drawn from that table, and D and trimming were deduced from the DNA. The top ten clones hold 0.9% of a sample with approximately 500,000 clones, roughly 87% of them seen once. Patients from Seattle were sampled longitudinally, starting during active infection.

The sample was peripheral blood. The J gene is TRBJ2-5, the V gene TRBV15, with 15 bases aligning to TRBD2. This sequence originates from a man aged 18 to 30 with COVID-19, enrolled during active disease. CDR3 nucleotide sequence: TGTGCCACCAGCAGAGATCCGGGACTAGCGGGGGGCCCCCAAGAGACCCAGTACTTC. Translation gives CATSRDPGLAGGPQETQYF. The full variable domain, completed using reference TRBV15 and TRBJ2-5, is DAMVIQNPRYQVTQFGKPVTLSCSQTLNHNVMYWYQQKSSQAPKLLFHYYDKDFNNEADTPDNFQSRRPNTSFCFLDIRSPGLGDTAMYLCATSRDPGLAGGPQETQYFGPGTRLLVL.